A single sample is the source of the 14 T cell receptor beta chains below, sequenced in a study of blood T cell repertoires in COVID-19 (dated by TCRdb to the early 2020s). The library came from the immunoSEQ multiplex PCR assay. TCRdb re-hosts the immuneACCESS table, in-frame sequences only. Its copies lack some clones; in the studies checked, an unresolved V gene accounts for under half of them, and the cause for the rest is not known. The sample yields more than 85,000 clones; approximately 80% were counted once. In total, the top ten clones hold roughly 7.7% of the sample. The sample comprised peripheral blood. The receptors stem from a woman older than 75 with active or convalescent COVID-19.

This clone was seen just once. This chain connects TRBV9 to TRBJ2-2, with TRBD1 identical over 8 bases. J gave up 1 base and V 4 bases, and 6 bases lay outside the gene matches. Germline CDR1 reads SGDLS; CDR2 reads YYNGEE. This CDR3 has 16 residues. The CDR3 bases are TGTGCCAGCAGCCCTCGACAGGGGTGGAACACCGGGGAGCTGTTTTTT. It specifies CASSPRQGWNTGELFF.

This chain connects TRBV9 to TRBJ1-1, with D perhaps TRBD1 (5 bases). The length of the CDR3 is 15 residues. CDR1 and CDR2 from the germline V gene are SGDLS and YYNGEE. V was cut by 3 bases and J by 5 bases, with 17 bases left in between. The CDR3 DNA is TGTGCCAGCAGCGCCAGACAAGGGGCAGGGACTGAAGCTTTCTTT. This encodes CASSARQGAGTEAFF.

In its sample, this clone was seen a few times. This chain connects TRBV4-2 to TRBJ2-3, with TRBD2 matching over 8 bases. The V gene's germline CDR1 is LGHNA and CDR2 YNFKEQ. CDR3 size: 17 residues. V shed 0 bases, J shed 1 base, and the junction held 6 bases outside the gene matches. In DNA, the CDR3 is TGTGCCAGCAGCCAAGAGTATTCGGGAGGGGGCACAGATACGCAGTATTTT. Its translation is CASSQEYSGGGTDTQYF.

CDR3 DNA sequence: TGTGCCAGCACCTCGACGGGAGCGGGGGAGCAGTACTTC. This translates into CASTSTGAGEQYF. The chain is built from TRBV6-5 and TRBJ2-7; 7 bases are shared with TRBD2. CDR1 MNHEY and CDR2 SVGAGI come from the germline V gene. After removal of 7 bases from V and 7 bases from J, the junction contained 10 bases not matched to a gene. The CDR3 length is 13 residues.

This sequence joins TRBV5-4 and TRBJ2-7; 11 positions agree with TRBD2. This CDR3 comprises 14 residues. In germline, CDR1 is SGHNT, CDR2 YYREEE (reference sequence). V gave up 1 base and J gave up 9 bases; unmatched junction bases: 6. The CDR3, as DNA: TGTGCCAGCAGCTTGCTGAATAGCGGGAGGGGGCAGTACTTC. Encoded protein: CASSLLNSGRGQYF.

The rearrangement links TRBV24-1 to TRBJ2-7, with D hard to call. The CDR3 is 14 residues long. Germline assignment: CDR1 KGHDR and CDR2 SFDVKD. V gave up 4 bases and J gave up 3 bases, with 12 bases separating them. CDR3 in DNA: TGTGCCACCAGTGACCCGACTCTGAGCTACGAGCAGTACTTC. Its translation is CATSDPTLSYEQYF.

This rearrangement joins TRBV18 to TRBJ2-1; TRBD2 is a possible D gene (6 bases). This CDR3 has 14 amino acids. Germline V gene data show CDR1 as KGHSH and CDR2 as LQKENI. Trimming pared 0 bases from V and 8 bases from J, leaving 11 bases between. CDR3 sequence reads: CASSPPAGSDEQFF. CDR3 bases: TGTGCCAGCTCACCACCGGCGGGGAGCGATGAGCAGTTCTTC.

CDR3 DNA: TGTGCCAGCAGCCAACGTACGACAGCAACTAATGAAAAACTGTTTTTT. Translated: CASSQRTTATNEKLFF. The chain couples TRBV3-1 (or the pseudogene TRBV3-2) to TRBJ1-4; TRBD1 might be the D (5 bases). The V gene's germline CDR1 is LGHDT and CDR2 YNNKEL (reference sequence). The ends were cut back, 2 bases at V and 0 bases at J, with 10 bases in the middle. This CDR3 spans 16 amino acids.

A single count supports this clone. J is TRBJ2-7 and V is TRBV5-1; a possible D gene is TRBD2 (6 bases). CDR1 is SGHRS, CDR2 YFSETQ, per germline. The germline V and J ends were trimmed by 5 bases and 3 bases, with 15 bases remaining between them. The CDR3 contains 14 residues. The CDR3 spells CASSGGGQRYEQYF. The CDR3 nucleotides read TGCGCCAGCAGTGGTGGAGGGCAACGCTACGAGCAGTACTTC.

The V gene is TRBV5-5, the J gene TRBJ2-3; 7 positions match TRBD2. The germline gives CDR1 SGHKS, CDR2 YYEKEE (reference sequence). With 3 bases clipped from V and 3 bases from J, the junction kept 10 bases outside the gene matches. This CDR3 has 16 amino acids. The CDR3 nucleotides read TGTGCCAGCAGCTCTAGGTCGCGGGAGTCGACAGATACGCAGTATTTT. Protein product: CASSSRSRESTDTQYF.

V is TRBV5-1 and J is TRBJ1-1, with 10 nucleotides matching TRBD1. The junction had 11 bases not matched to a gene; V was cut back by 4 bases and J by 5 bases. CDR3 length: 16 residues. Germline V gives CDR1 SGHRS, CDR2 YFSETQ. The CDR3 coding sequence is TGCGCCAGCAGCACGCGGACAGGGGGGAGTAAGACTGAAGCTTTCTTT. Amino acids: CASSTRTGGSKTEAFF. Full variable domain (outside the CDR3, taken from reference TRBV5-1 and TRBJ1-1): KAGVTQTPRYLIKTRGQQVTLSCSPISGHRSVSWYQQTPGQGLQFLFEYFSETQRNKGNFPGRFSGRQFSNSRSEMNVSTLELGDSALYLCASSTRTGGSKTEAFFGQGTRLTVV.

This chain links TRBV20-1 with TRBJ1-2, with a tentative D call TRBD1 (6 bases). The V gene lost 3 bases and the J gene lost 5 bases, with 22 bases spanning the gap. Germline CDR1 reads DFQATT; CDR2 reads SNEGSKA (reference sequence). CDR3 size: 16 residues. This chain's CDR3 is CSASRGNRVRGYGYTF. The CDR3 DNA reads TGCAGTGCTAGTAGGGGGAACAGGGTAAGGGGTTATGGCTACACCTTC.

The table lists this clone with a few counts. The chain recombines TRBV5-1 with TRBJ2-7; the match to TRBD1 covers 10 bases. Germline trimming cut 9 bases from V and 4 bases from J; bases unmatched to any gene: 10. The CDR3 length is 14 residues. Looked up from germline, CDR1 is SGHRS and CDR2 is YFSETQ. The CDR3 DNA is TGCGCCACCAAAGTCGGACAGGGGGTATACGAGCAGTACTTC. It is translated as CATKVGQGVYEQYF.

The chain carries TRBV28 and TRBJ2-7, with 9 bases identical to TRBD2. V gave up 9 bases and J gave up 4 bases; unmatched junction bases: 10. There are 14 residues in the CDR3. Looked up from germline, CDR1 is MDHEN and CDR2 is SYDVKM. The DNA for the CDR3 is TGTGCCAGTGCCGGGCGGGAGGGCCTGTACGAGCAGTACTTC. Translated, it gives CASAGREGLYEQYF.